These T cell receptor beta chains were read from a single sample in a study of identifying expanded T cells in peripheral blood. The table came from immunoSEQ multiplex PCR; TCRdb's copy has only in-frame clones and leaves some out. Of 100,000 to 150,000 clones listed, around four fifths are singletons. Sequencing used blood. Receptors were obtained from a person aged 18 to 69 in good health. Both conserved end residues are part of each CDR3. D genes are given only for firm matches. A clone size is listed for some rows: how often the clone was seen (once, few, many), or a class if it is expanded.

J gene,D gene,V gene,clone size,CDR3 DNA,CDR3 protein
TRBJ1-2,-,TRBV15,-,TGTGCCACCAGCAAGGGACACCAAGCTAACTATGGCTACACCTTC,CATSKGHQANYGYTF
TRBJ1-2,-,TRBV5-8,-,TGTGCCAGCAGCACCCCCCTGGGCCGGGCCCTATCTGGCTACACCTTC,CASSTPLGRALSGYTF
TRBJ2-7,-,TRBV5-1,-,TGCGCCAGCAGCTTGGCCGTGACCGATAACGAGCAGTACTTC,CASSLAVTDNEQYF
TRBJ2-6,-,TRBV5-1,-,TGCGCCAGCAGCTTGGGGCTTCACTCTGGGGCCAACGTCCTGACTTTC,CASSLGLHSGANVLTF
TRBJ1-2,-,TRBV27,-,TGTGCCAGCAGTTTGAACGGCTATGGCTACACCTTC,CASSLNGYGYTF
TRBJ2-3,-,TRBV18,-,TGTGCCAGCTCACCAACTGAAGGGTACCACACCTACACAGATACGCAGTATTTT,CASSPTEGYHTYTDTQYF
TRBJ1-4,-,TRBV7-2,-,TGTGCCAGCAGCCGGTCTGAGACAGAAAAACTGTTTTTT,CASSRSETEKLFF
TRBJ2-1,-,TRBV5-1,-,TGCGCCAGCAGCTTGGCAGCCAGGTCCAATGAGCAGTTCTTC,CASSLAARSNEQFF
TRBJ2-3,-,TRBV30,-,TGTGCCTGGAGTAGGAGCACAGATACGCAGTATTTT,CAWSRSTDTQYF
TRBJ2-2,-,TRBV4-1,once,TGCGCCAGCAGCCAAGTAGGAGGCGGGGAGCTGTTTTTT,CASSQVGGGELFF
TRBJ2-1,-,TRBV7-3,-,TGTGCCAGCAGCTCCCGACCCCATTACAATGAGCAGTTCTTC,CASSSRPHYNEQFF
TRBJ2-5,TRBD1,TRBV9,-,TGTGCCAGCAGCGCCCCGGACAGGGAAGAGACCCAGTACTTC,CASSAPDREETQYF
TRBJ2-5,TRBD1,TRBV7-9,-,TGTGCCAGCACCACGGGACAGGGGGGTGAGACCCAGTACTTC,CASTTGQGGETQYF
TRBJ1-1,-,TRBV19,-,TGTGCCAGTAGTAGGGTTGACCAAAACGCTGAAGCTTTCTTT,CASSRVDQNAEAFF
TRBJ2-3,-,TRBV30,-,TGTGCCTGGAGTGTTTCCGGGCAGGCGGAGGATTTT,CAWSVSGQAEDF
TRBJ2-5,TRBD1,TRBV29-1,-,TGCAGCGCCGCACAGGGGCCGTACCAAGAGACCCAGTACTTC,CSAAQGPYQETQYF
TRBJ2-3,-,TRBV5-4,-,TGTGCCAGCAGCCCTCAAGGCCCAGGTACGCAGTATTTT,CASSPQGPGTQYF
TRBJ1-1,TRBD1,TRBV27,-,TGTGCCAGCAGACCACAGGGGATTAACACTGAAGCTTTCTTT,CASRPQGINTEAFF
TRBJ2-1,TRBD2,TRBV5-4,-,TGTGCCAGCAGCTTGGGGACTAGCTCGCATAAGGGAGGGGACAATGAGCAGTTCTTC,CASSLGTSSHKGGDNEQFF
TRBJ2-7,-,TRBV12-5,-,TGTGCTAGTGGTTTGGGGGGCCGACCCTACGAGCAGTACTTC,CASGLGGRPYEQYF
TRBJ1-2,TRBD1,TRBV5-1,-,TGCGCCAGCAGCGAGACGGGGACAGGGTATGGCTACACCTTC,CASSETGTGYGYTF
TRBJ1-3,-,TRBV11-3,-,TGTGCCAGCAGCTCAACAATAGACAAGAGCTCTGGAAACACCATATATTTT,CASSSTIDKSSGNTIYF
TRBJ2-1,TRBD2,TRBV7-6,-,TGTGCCAGCAGCTCTCCCCCGGGGCGGGGGGGCCTCAATGAGCAGTTCTTC,CASSSPPGRGGLNEQFF
TRBJ1-1,TRBD1,TRBV2,-,TGTGCCAGCAGTGAGACAGGGGGTAGCGCTGAAGCTTTCTTT,CASSETGGSAEAFF
TRBJ1-2,-,TRBV20-1,few,TGCGGGTCACGGACGGGATATGGCTACACCTTC,CGSRTGYGYTF
TRBJ2-7,TRBD1,TRBV5-1,-,TGCGCCAGCACCCCTGGGACAGGTTCCTACGAGCAGTACTTC,CASTPGTGSYEQYF
TRBJ1-5,-,TRBV5-6,-,TGTGCCAGCAGTCATAACACCGCTCAAGCCCAGCATTTT,CASSHNTAQAQHF
TRBJ1-5,-,TRBV27,few,TGTGCCAGCACCTCGACAGGCCACAATCAGCCCCAGCATTTT,CASTSTGHNQPQHF
TRBJ1-6,-,TRBV30,few,TGTGCCTGGAGTGTCGTTCAGCCCAATTCACCCCTCCACTTT,CAWSVVQPNSPLHF
TRBJ1-2,-,TRBV27,-,TGTGCCAGCAGTTTTGTTCAGGATTACCCCGATGGCTACACCTTC,CASSFVQDYPDGYTF
TRBJ1-2,-,TRBV6-1,-,TGTGCCAGCAGTGAAGGGAGTTCAGGGAAGTATGGCTACACCTTC,CASSEGSSGKYGYTF
TRBJ1-1,-,TRBV19,once,TGTGCCAGTAGTATCGCCGGATACACTGAAGCTTTCTTT,CASSIAGYTEAFF
TRBJ1-4,-,TRBV7-2,-,TGTGCCAGCAGCAGCCCGACGGGTAATGAAAAACTGTTTTTT,CASSSPTGNEKLFF
TRBJ2-3,-,TRBV5-1,-,TGCGCCAGCAGCTTGTCACCACAGGGCGGCACAGATACGCAGTATTTT,CASSLSPQGGTDTQYF
TRBJ1-2,TRBD1,TRBV6-5,once,TGTGCCAGCAGCTCTGCCGGGACAGACGGCTACACCTTC,CASSSAGTDGYTF
TRBJ2-7,TRBD1,TRBV10-2,-,TGCGCCAGCAGTCCAACAGGGGGCGAGCAGTACTTC,CASSPTGGEQYF
TRBJ1-1,-,TRBV10-2,few,TGCGCCAGCAGTGCAACGAACACTGAAGCTTTCTTT,CASSATNTEAFF